One and the same sample provided the 3 T cell receptor beta chains below, sequenced in a study of regulatory T cells in long-lasting Graves disease. Time point reported: newly diagnosed GD, antithyroid drugs for less than 3 months. Generation of the TCR library employed RNA extracted from PBMCs. Both iRepertoire HTBI primers and Arm-PCR of CDR3 regions were used to build the TCR beta libraries. MiXCR was run by TCRdb on the multiplex PCR reads, yielding one entry per CDR3 protein. The data hold hundreds of thousands of distinct CDR3 sequences, with over 15% observed a single time. This same sample was also part of a study on T cells in Graves' hyperthyroidism and ophthalmopathy.

The specimen was peripheral blood mononuclear cells (PBMCs), collected at new diagnosis, from a patient treated with antithyroid drugs. All receptors come from a man aged 35-49 years with Graves disease.

At least ten counts were recorded for this clonotype. This chain links TRBV5-1 with TRBJ2-3; possibly TRBD2 for D (5 bases). The germline gives CDR1 SGHRS, CDR2 YFSETQ. This CDR3 is 15 amino acids long. V lost 3 bases, J lost 3 bases, and 14 bases lay in between. CDR3 nucleotide sequence: TGCGCCAGCAGCTGGCTTACTGGGAGTACAGATACGCAGTATTTT. Translation gives CASSWLTGSTDTQYF.

This clonotype was seen repeatedly, ten times or more. CDR3 sequence (DNA): TGTGCCAGCAGTAAACACAGGGGTGGCAATCAGCCCCAGCATTTT. Protein sequence: CASSKHRGGNQPQHF. The rearrangement uses TRBV6-2 or TRBV6-3 and TRBJ1-5, with 7 bases aligning to TRBD1. Germline V gene lookup returns CDR1 MNHEY and CDR2 SVGEGT. The trim removed 5 bases at V and 2 bases at J, leaving 6 bases unmatched. The CDR3 runs 15 residues.

This clonotype was seen ten or more times. This sequence joins TRBV5-1 and TRBJ1-1, with D possibly being TRBD1 (5 bases). Germline CDR1 reads SGHRS; CDR2 reads YFSETQ. CDR3 length: 14 amino acids. Trimming took off 2 bases at V and 2 bases at J, with 10 bases between the two ends. The CDR3 here is CASSLYQGNTEAFF. CDR3 DNA: TGCGCCAGCAGCTTATATCAGGGAAACACTGAAGCTTTCTTT.